This T cell receptor beta chain was identified during a study of breast tumors, draining lymph nodes, adjacent tissues. Germline V gene data show CDR1 as SEHNR and CDR2 as FQNEAQ (reference sequence). The CDR3 has 10 residues if both end residues are counted. MiXCR was run by TCRdb on the multiplex PCR reads, yielding one entry per CDR3 protein. The sample lists over 200,000 distinct CDR3 sequences, under 35% occurring once. Samples came from axillary lymph nodes draining the breast cancer. This clonotype has just a few counts. Because it lacks the conserved phenylalanine or tryptophan at the end, this CDR3 is likely a read error. Because the CDR3's place on the DNA is in doubt, the DNA is left out and the CDR3 is given as listed by TCRdb.

The sample consisted of axillary lymph node tissue. The chain recombines TRBV7-9 with TRBJ1-1; the tabulated D call, TRBD1, remains unverified against the DNA. This TCR derives from a female donor with breast cancer. Some clones in this sample may be carry-over from other donors' samples. CDR3 sequence reads: CASSFPGTPY.